Listed below are T cell receptor beta chains from one sample, sequenced in a study of OX40 agonist ivuxolimab in advanced cancers. The data were produced by immunoSEQ multiplex PCR, yet TCRdb's version contains in-frame clones alone and is incomplete. The table lists approximately 50,000 clones, roughly 91% of them singletons. The material was CD4+ or CD8+ T cells sorted from blood, obtained in a trial of the OX40 agonist ivuxolimab. The source is an adult with an advanced solid tumor such as melanoma, head and neck, liver or kidney cancer. Both conserved end residues are part of each CDR3. The D gene is left open where the match is weak. Not all rows give a size; the values are once, few, many and, for expanded clones, a class.

clone size: -
D gene: -
J gene: TRBJ1-1
V gene: TRBV12-5
CDR3 DNA: TGTGCTAGTGGTTTGGTCGAGGGATCCGAAGCTTTCTTT
CDR3 protein: CASGLVEGSEAFF

clone size: -
D gene: -
J gene: TRBJ1-4
V gene: TRBV5-6
CDR3 DNA: TGTGCCAGCAGCTTGGGGCCGTCAACTAATGAAAAACTGTTTTTT
CDR3 protein: CASSLGPSTNEKLFF

clone size: -
D gene: -
J gene: TRBJ1-5
V gene: TRBV19
CDR3 DNA: TGTGCCAGTAGTACTGGCAGCCTTGAGGGGCAGCCCCAGCATTTT
CDR3 protein: CASSTGSLEGQPQHF

clone size: -
D gene: TRBD1
J gene: TRBJ2-3
V gene: TRBV12-5
CDR3 DNA: TGTGCTAGTAGTATGACAGGGAATCGGGCAGATACGCAGTATTTT
CDR3 protein: CASSMTGNRADTQYF

clone size: -
D gene: TRBD1
J gene: TRBJ2-2
V gene: TRBV5-4
CDR3 DNA: TGTGCCAGCAGCTCCACAGGGGGCTACGGGGAGCTGTTTTTT
CDR3 protein: CASSSTGGYGELFF

clone size: -
D gene: -
J gene: TRBJ2-7
V gene: TRBV5-4
CDR3 DNA: TGTGCCAGCAGCGCCAACTCCTACGAGCAGTACTTC
CDR3 protein: CASSANSYEQYF

clone size: -
D gene: -
J gene: TRBJ1-2
V gene: TRBV5-4
CDR3 DNA: TGTGCCAGCAGCACTAGGGGGGCCTGGGGCTACACCTTC
CDR3 protein: CASSTRGAWGYTF

clone size: -
D gene: -
J gene: TRBJ2-2
V gene: TRBV5-1
CDR3 DNA: TGCGCCAGCAGCTCCTGGGGCCCGAACACCGGGGAGCTGTTTTTT
CDR3 protein: CASSSWGPNTGELFF

clone size: -
D gene: TRBD2
J gene: TRBJ2-1
V gene: TRBV5-1
CDR3 DNA: TGCGCCAGCAGCGGAGCGGGAGGCTTTGTTGAGCAGTTCTTC
CDR3 protein: CASSGAGGFVEQFF

clone size: -
D gene: -
J gene: TRBJ1-1
V gene: TRBV5-4
CDR3 DNA: TGTGCCAGCAGCCTCCTCGACAGGTTGAACACTGAAGCTTTCTTT
CDR3 protein: CASSLLDRLNTEAFF

clone size: few
D gene: TRBD1
J gene: TRBJ1-2
V gene: TRBV18
CDR3 DNA: TGTGCCAGCTCACCTCGGACAGGGGATGATGGCTACACCTTC
CDR3 protein: CASSPRTGDDGYTF

clone size: -
D gene: TRBD1
J gene: TRBJ1-2
V gene: TRBV5-8
CDR3 DNA: TGTGCCAGCAGCCCCCGGGACAGCCCCTATGGCTACACCTTC
CDR3 protein: CASSPRDSPYGYTF

clone size: -
D gene: -
J gene: TRBJ2-5
V gene: TRBV7-3
CDR3 DNA: TGTGCCAGCAGCTTATTGCTGGGAGAGACCCAGTACTTC
CDR3 protein: CASSLLLGETQYF

clone size: -
D gene: TRBD1
J gene: TRBJ1-3
V gene: TRBV19
CDR3 DNA: TGTGCCAGTAGCGACACAGGGGGCGTTGGAAACACCATATATTTT
CDR3 protein: CASSDTGGVGNTIYF

clone size: -
D gene: -
J gene: TRBJ1-1
V gene: TRBV18
CDR3 DNA: TGTGCCAGCTCACCATTTGGGGAAACGAACACTGAAGCTTTCTTT
CDR3 protein: CASSPFGETNTEAFF